This TCR beta chain was sequenced for a study of blood T cells in healthy people across ages. Alongside a J-beta primer mix, a sample-barcoded 5' primer served in a second PCR lasting roughly 7 to 11 cycles. TCRdb fed the 5' RACE reads into MiXCR, producing one record per CDR3 protein. The data hold 1.5 million to 2 million distinct CDR3 sequences, with 40% to 55% observed a single time. This CDR3 is 16 amino acids long. The chain is built from TRBV21-1 and TRBJ2-7; TRBD1 is the table's D call and was not checked against the DNA. TRBV21-1 is described as a pseudogene. Sample: blood. The source of this sequence is a woman between 35 and 50 years old in good health. As DNA, the CDR3 is TGTGCCAGCAGCAAAAGGGGGGGTAACAGAGGCTACGAGCAGTACTTC. It translates to CASSKRGGNRGYEQYF.